These 10 T cell receptor beta chains came from one sample sequenced in a study of blood T cell repertoires in COVID-19. Clones were read by immunoSEQ multiplex PCR, and TCRdb kept only the in-frame ones, dropping some. The sample has hundreds of thousands of clones, over 80% seen once. Sequencing input: peripheral blood. The receptors were sampled from a woman aged 25-40 years with COVID-19, enrolled during active disease.

The rearrangement uses TRBV24-1 and TRBJ1-3, with D hard to call. Germline CDR1 reads KGHDR; CDR2 reads SFDVKD. CDR3 length: 14 residues. V shed 8 bases and J shed 3 bases, with 13 bases lying between them. DNA for the CDR3: TGTGCCACCATTAATGAGGAGAATGGAAACACCATATATTTT. It specifies CATINEENGNTIYF.

The V gene is TRBV11-3, the J gene TRBJ1-1; no firm D call. With 3 bases removed from V and 1 base from J, the gap between germline ends came to 12 bases. In germline, CDR1 is SGHNT, CDR2 YENEEA. There are 15 residues in the CDR3. CDR3 loop: CASSFLGEGNTEAFF. CDR3 DNA sequence: TGTGCCAGCAGCTTTCTTGGGGAGGGGAACACTGAAGCTTTCTTT.

V gene TRBV5-8 combines with J gene TRBJ1-2; D is unclear. Trimming took 4 bases from V and 1 from J, leaving 14 bases between them. Germline CDR1 SGHTS, CDR2 YDEGEE. This CDR3 is 15 amino acids long. CDR3 DNA sequence: TGTGCCAGCAGCCTGGAGAGTCTACGTAACTATGGCTACACCTTC. Translation: CASSLESLRNYGYTF.

The chain combines TRBV7-3 with TRBJ1-6; TRBD1 might be the D (5 bases). Trimming shortened V by 5 bases and J by 6 bases, and 11 bases separated the two germline ends. Germline V gives CDR1 SGHTA, CDR2 FQGTGA. The CDR3 spans 14 residues. CDR3 in amino acids: CASSPGELNSPLHF. The CDR3 coding sequence is TGTGCCAGCAGCCCGGGGGAGCTTAATTCACCCCTCCACTTT.

This clone was counted once. This chain connects TRBV21-1 to TRBJ2-7; the table's D gene call, TRBD1, was not cross checked with the DNA. TRBV21-1 constitutes a pseudogene. The CDR3 extends over 16 amino acids. CDR3 DNA: TGTGCCAGCAGCTCCCAGAGGAAAGGGGGCCTCTACGAGCAGTACTTC. This codes for CASSSQRKGGLYEQYF.

CDR3 sequence: CASSLQNPGTGALDSPLHF. The CDR3 DNA reads TGTGCCAGCAGCTTGCAAAACCCCGGGACAGGGGCCCTTGATTCACCCCTCCACTTT. This chain connects TRBV7-9 to TRBJ1-6; 10 nucleotides align to TRBD1. The CDR3 length is 19 residues. With V trimmed by 3 bases and J by 8 bases, 16 bases remained unmatched. From germline, CDR1 is SEHNR and CDR2 FQNEAQ (reference sequence).

This chain connects TRBV4-2 to TRBJ2-7; possible D gene TRBD1, 5 bases. This CDR3 contains 15 residues. CDR1 is LGHNA, CDR2 YNFKEQ, per germline. Trimming took 0 bases from V and 3 from J, leaving 12 bases between them. The CDR3 loop is CASSQDRGGDYEQYF. DNA of the CDR3: TGTGCCAGCAGCCAAGATAGGGGCGGAGACTACGAGCAGTACTTC.

This chain uses TRBV6-4 with TRBJ2-2; 11 bases line up with TRBD2. Germline-derived CDR1 and CDR2 are MRHNA and SNTAGT. Trimming at V came to 11 bases and at J to 1 base, leaving 9 bases not matched to a gene. CDR3 length: 16 residues. The CDR3 here is CAAPSGGPLNTGELFF. CDR3 nucleotides: TGTGCCGCCCCTAGCGGGGGGCCCTTGAACACCGGGGAGCTGTTTTTT.

This clone was seen only a few times. Here the CDR3 reads CASSERGRVDIYEQYF. CDR3 bases: TGCGCCAGCAGTGAGAGGGGGAGGGTAGATATTTACGAGCAGTACTTC. The chain combines TRBV10-1 with TRBJ2-7; D might be TRBD2 (7 bases). The V end lost 2 bases, the J end lost 4 bases, and 18 bases lay between the germline ends. The V gene's germline CDR1 is WNHNN and CDR2 SYGVQD (reference sequence). The CDR3 runs 16 residues.

This chain joins TRBV7-2 and TRBJ2-1, with TRBD2 identical over 16 bases. Germline V gene sequence: CDR1 SGHTA, CDR2 FQGNSA. V dropped 3 bases and J dropped 7; count of bases not matched to a gene: 9. The CDR3 sequence is 18 residues long. The CDR3 loop is CASSLGLAGGLAGNEQFF. The DNA for the CDR3 is TGTGCCAGCAGCTTGGGACTAGCGGGGGGGCTCGCTGGAAATGAGCAGTTCTTC.